A selection of T cell receptor beta chains follows, all from one sample in a study of blood T cell repertoires in COVID-19. TCRdb's copy holds only in-frame clones and misses some; the assay was immunoSEQ multiplex PCR. Of more than 100,000 clones detected, approximately 81% appear once; the ten largest clones hold approximately 4%. Sequencing used peripheral blood. These receptors came from a woman aged 80 or older with acute or convalescent COVID-19. Each CDR3 is given with its conserved first and last residue. Clone size, where shown, is once, few, many, or a class for clones that have expanded.

abundance: NA; j_gene: TRBJ1-1; v_gene: TRBV29-1; CDR3aa: CSVLLGQTRNAEAFF
abundance: NA; j_gene: TRBJ1-5; v_gene: TRBV5-1; CDR3aa: CASSLSGGKGNQPQHF
abundance: NA; j_gene: TRBJ1-4; v_gene: TRBV2; CDR3aa: CATSRGNNEKLFF
abundance: NA; j_gene: TRBJ2-7; v_gene: TRBV18; CDR3aa: CASSPRGGNEQYF
abundance: once; j_gene: TRBJ1-1; v_gene: TRBV7-9; CDR3aa: CASSLVWTGDTEAFF
abundance: few; j_gene: TRBJ2-7; v_gene: TRBV3-1/TRBV3-2; CDR3aa: CASSQNPGQGAYEQYF
abundance: once; j_gene: TRBJ2-1; v_gene: TRBV10-3; CDR3aa: CAISPQWAGVGSYNEQFF
abundance: NA; j_gene: TRBJ2-1; v_gene: TRBV27; CDR3aa: CASSFGRASGGSSYNEQFF
abundance: NA; j_gene: TRBJ2-5; v_gene: TRBV20-1; CDR3aa: CSAKGQETQYF
abundance: NA; j_gene: TRBJ2-1; v_gene: TRBV18; CDR3aa: CASSPYRGGNEQFF
abundance: NA; j_gene: TRBJ2-1; v_gene: TRBV2; CDR3aa: CASSESPRGGSYEQFF
abundance: NA; j_gene: TRBJ1-1; v_gene: TRBV12-3/TRBV12-4; CDR3aa: CASSQVVGEAFF
abundance: NA; j_gene: TRBJ1-2; v_gene: TRBV5-6; CDR3aa: CASSNTGGYTF
abundance: few; j_gene: TRBJ1-5; v_gene: TRBV7-2; CDR3aa: CASSLAGGGNNQPQHF
abundance: NA; j_gene: TRBJ1-5; v_gene: TRBV5-6; CDR3aa: CASTYMSGGNQPQHF
abundance: once; j_gene: TRBJ2-7; v_gene: TRBV5-6; CDR3aa: CASSPLGASSYEQYF
abundance: NA; j_gene: TRBJ2-7; v_gene: TRBV5-1; CDR3aa: CASSLVGSSYEQYF
abundance: few; j_gene: TRBJ2-1; v_gene: TRBV3-1/TRBV3-2; CDR3aa: CASSQLGLAGRNEQFF
abundance: NA; j_gene: TRBJ2-2; v_gene: TRBV11-2; CDR3aa: CASSWGHTGELFF
abundance: NA; j_gene: TRBJ1-6; v_gene: TRBV7-9; CDR3aa: CASSLRTGGDSPLHF
abundance: NA; j_gene: TRBJ2-5; v_gene: TRBV24-1; CDR3aa: CATSDPGETQYF
abundance: once; j_gene: TRBJ1-1; v_gene: TRBV29-1; CDR3aa: CSVASYNTEAFF
abundance: NA; j_gene: TRBJ1-4; v_gene: TRBV5-8; CDR3aa: CASSFRGGVGEKLFF